Presented here are 20 T cell receptor beta chains from one specimen sequenced in a study of cytotoxic CD8 clonotypes in ibrutinib-treated CLL. Data came from immunoSEQ multiplex PCR; TCRdb stores just in-frame clones and leaves some out. This sample has 110,000 to 150,000 clones, with 70% to 80% found just once. The source material was PBMCs, sampled after 24 months of ibrutinib treatment. The receptors stem from a human donor with chronic lymphocytic leukemia.

The rearrangement links TRBV15 to TRBJ2-2; D is unresolved. The CDR3 totals 18 residues. The V end was cut by 0 bases, the J end by 7 bases, with 21 bases between. CDR1 and CDR2 (germline): LNHNV, YYDKDF (reference sequence). CDR3 in amino acids: CATSRDNPTPVPSGELFF. CDR3 coding DNA: TGTGCCACCAGCAGAGATAACCCGACCCCCGTCCCCAGCGGGGAGCTGTTTTTT.

As to this clone: Its ends do not fully match the called genes, so a read error is possible. The chain employs TRBV7-7 and TRBJ2-5; TRBD1 is a possible D gene (6 bases). CDR1 and CDR2 from the germline V gene are SSHAT and FNYEAQ (reference sequence). There are 13 residues in the CDR3. CDR3 bases: TGTGCTAGCAGCCCAGGACAGCAAGAGACCCAGTACTTC. Protein sequence: CASSPGQQETQYF.

The gene calls are TRBV4-2 and TRBJ2-3, with 9 bases fitting TRBD1. Germline V gives CDR1 LGHNA, CDR2 YNFKEQ. After removal of 3 bases from V and 4 bases from J, the junction contained 2 bases not matched to a gene. This CDR3 has 14 residues. CDR3 DNA: TGTGCCAGCAGCCACAGACAGGGGGCAGATACGCAGTATTTT. Its translation: CASSHRQGADTQYF.

This clone qualifies as medium-sized. This chain connects TRBV4-2 to TRBJ2-7; tentatively, D is TRBD2 (5 bases). The CDR3 totals 14 residues. Germline V gene data show CDR1 as LGHNA and CDR2 as YNFKEQ. Trimming cost V 0 bases and J 6 bases, with 12 bases left between them. CDR3 sequence (DNA): TGTGCCAGCAGCCAAGATCTAACGGCGGGCGAGCAGTACTTC. Translating gives CASSQDLTAGEQYF.

This clone was detected only once. The chain carries TRBV28 and TRBJ1-1; D gene uncertain. Germline CDR1 reads MDHEN; CDR2 reads SYDVKM. Trimming removed 5 bases at V and 5 bases at J, with 9 bases between. The CDR3 covers 12 residues. The CDR3 region has the DNA TGTGCCAGCAGTCCCCGCCTGACTGAAGCTTTCTTT. Translation gives CASSPRLTEAFF.

The chain links TRBV9 to TRBJ2-1; 9 bases fit TRBD2. CDR1 is SGDLS, CDR2 YYNGEE, per germline. V lost 0 bases to trimming and J lost 0 bases; unmatched junction nucleotides: 10. CDR3 length: 19 residues. The DNA for the CDR3 is TGTGCCAGCAGCGTAGTACCAGCGGGGGGCTCCCGCTCCTACAATGAGCAGTTCTTC. Protein: CASSVVPAGGSRSYNEQFF.

V is TRBV28 and J is TRBJ1-3; a weak D match, TRBD1 (5 bases). This CDR3 is 16 amino acids long. The germline V and J ends were trimmed by 6 bases and 3 bases, with 18 bases remaining between them. The V gene's germline CDR1 is MDHEN and CDR2 SYDVKM. The CDR3 protein is CASSQRVGLRGNTIYF. The CDR3 DNA follows: TGTGCCAGCAGCCAAAGGGTGGGGCTCCGTGGAAACACCATATATTTT.

This rearrangement joins TRBV6-5 to TRBJ2-7; 7 nucleotides align to TRBD2. CDR3 length equals 14 residues. Germline values: CDR1 MNHEY, CDR2 SVGAGI. With 0 bases clipped from V and 1 base from J, the junction kept 0 bases outside the gene matches. In DNA form, the CDR3 reads TGTGCCAGCAGTTACTCGGGGGGGTCCTACGAGCAGTACTTC. Protein sequence: CASSYSGGSYEQYF.

V and J are TRBV7-8 and TRBJ2-5; 11 bases fit TRBD1. Germline CDR1 reads SGHVS; CDR2 reads FQNEAQ. This CDR3 comprises 18 residues. J was trimmed by 2 bases and V by 4 bases; bases with no gene match: 12. CDR3 bases: TGTGCCAGCAGCTCCTCGGGGACAGGGGGGCCGTTTCAAGAGACCCAGTACTTC. This sequence encodes CASSSSGTGGPFQETQYF.

This rearrangement joins TRBV7-2 to TRBJ1-1; D not certain. Trimming left V 1 base short and J 0 bases short, with 9 bases between. This CDR3 region has 15 residues. From germline, CDR1 is SGHTA and CDR2 FQGNSA. CDR3 in DNA: TGTGCCAGCAGCTTAGGGGCGGGATTGAACACTGAAGCTTTCTTT. As protein: CASSLGAGLNTEAFF.

This sequence joins TRBV28 and TRBJ1-2; TRBD1 might be the D (5 bases). The CDR3 is made up of 14 amino acids. Germline CDR1 and CDR2: MDHEN and SYDVKM. V lost 3 bases and J lost 4, with 12 bases in between. The CDR3 reads CASSFPTGPYGYTF. DNA for the CDR3: TGTGCCAGCAGTTTCCCGACGGGGCCCTATGGCTACACCTTC.

The chain employs TRBV7-2 and TRBJ2-3; D might be TRBD1 (6 bases). CDR1 SGHTA and CDR2 FQGNSA come from the germline V gene. This CDR3 is 14 amino acids long. Trimming left V 5 bases short and J 6 bases short, with 15 bases between. This CDR3 is CASSPVGGLDTQYF. The CDR3 region has the DNA TGTGCCAGCAGCCCTGTTGGGGGCTTGGATACGCAGTATTTT.

This clone appeared a single time. The chain is built from TRBV11-3 and TRBJ2-2; D assignment may be TRBD1 or TRBD2 (5 bases each). The germline gives CDR1 SGHNT, CDR2 YENEEA. The length of the CDR3 is 17 residues. Trimming removed 1 base at V and 7 bases at J, with 19 bases between. The DNA for the CDR3 is TGTGCCAGCAGCTTAGGGCCCGGGACGTCCAGAGTCGGGGAGCTGTTTTTT. The encoded protein is CASSLGPGTSRVGELFF.

V gene TRBV7-3 combines with J gene TRBJ1-6, with D perhaps matching TRBD1 (5 bases). The ends were cut back, 7 bases at V and 10 bases at J, with 14 bases in the middle. Germline lookup yields CDR1 SGHTA and CDR2 FQGTGA. The CDR3 covers 13 residues. CDR3 in amino acids: CASTRGPGSPLHF. CDR3 DNA: TGTGCCAGCACGAGGGGCCCGGGGTCACCCCTCCACTTT.

This chain's CDR3 is CASSPIGGNEQYF. In nucleotides, the CDR3 is TGCGCCAGCAGCCCTATCGGGGGCAACGAGCAGTACTTC. This chain links TRBV5-1 with TRBJ2-7, with D perhaps TRBD1 or TRBD2 (6 bases each). The CDR3 runs to 13 residues. The germline V gene encodes CDR1 SGHRS and CDR2 YFSETQ. V was cut by 4 bases and J by 5 bases, with 13 bases left in between.

The rearrangement uses TRBV10-3 and TRBJ2-3; 13 bases match TRBD2. V trimming: 10 bases; J trimming: 6 bases; junction bases outside the gene matches: 4. The CDR3 covers 13 residues. Germline V gene lookup returns CDR1 ENHRY and CDR2 SYGVKD. CDR3 in amino acids: CATGTSGADTQYF. Written as DNA, the CDR3 is TGTGCCACCGGGACTAGCGGGGCGGATACGCAGTATTTT.

A single count supports this clone. The chain uses TRBV28 and TRBJ1-4; D not certain. Trimming removed 5 bases from V and 8 bases from J, with 6 bases in between. The germline CDR1 and CDR2 sequences are MDHEN and SYDVKM. This CDR3 spans 11 amino acids. The CDR3 region is CASSTPEKLFF. The CDR3 region has the DNA TGTGCCAGCAGTACCCCAGAAAAACTGTTTTTT.

The chain couples TRBV9 to TRBJ2-7; a possible D gene is TRBD1 (5 bases). The CDR3 totals 15 residues. The germline CDR1 and CDR2 sequences are SGDLS and YYNGEE. V was pared by 0 bases and J by 7 bases, with 17 bases between. This chain's CDR3 is CASSVAVGAELEQYF. The CDR3 nucleotides read TGTGCCAGCAGCGTAGCGGTTGGGGCCGAGCTAGAGCAGTACTTC.

The rearrangement links TRBV7-9 to TRBJ2-7; weak D call: TRBD2 (6 bases). V lost 7 bases and J 0 bases, leaving 13 bases between the germline ends. The CDR3 is made up of 14 amino acids. Germline V gene data show CDR1 as SEHNR and CDR2 as FQNEAQ (reference sequence). In nucleotides, the CDR3 is TGTGCCAGCACCACGGTGGGGGGCTCCTACGAGCAGTACTTC. Translated: CASTTVGGSYEQYF.

The gene calls are TRBV9 and TRBJ2-7; D not certain. Trimming shortened V by 0 bases and J by 3 bases, and 10 bases separated the two germline ends. Germline assignment: CDR1 SGDLS and CDR2 YYNGEE. The CDR3 runs 14 residues. CDR3 coding DNA: TGTGCCAGCAGCGTAGCGGCCGCTGGCTACGAGCAGTACTTC. Protein: CASSVAAAGYEQYF.